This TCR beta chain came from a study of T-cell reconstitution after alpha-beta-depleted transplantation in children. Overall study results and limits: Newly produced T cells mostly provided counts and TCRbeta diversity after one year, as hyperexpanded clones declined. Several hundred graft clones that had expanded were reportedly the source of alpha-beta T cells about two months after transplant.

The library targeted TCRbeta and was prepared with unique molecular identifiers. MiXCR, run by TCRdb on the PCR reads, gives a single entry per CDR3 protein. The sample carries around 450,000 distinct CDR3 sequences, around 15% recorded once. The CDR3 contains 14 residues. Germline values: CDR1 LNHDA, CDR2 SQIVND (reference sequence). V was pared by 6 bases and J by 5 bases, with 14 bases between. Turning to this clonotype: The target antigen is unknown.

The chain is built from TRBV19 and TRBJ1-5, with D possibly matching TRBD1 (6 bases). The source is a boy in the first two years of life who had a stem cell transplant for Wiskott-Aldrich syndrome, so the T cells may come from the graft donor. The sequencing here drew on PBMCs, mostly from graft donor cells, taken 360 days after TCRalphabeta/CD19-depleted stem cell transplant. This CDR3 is CASRSTGPYQPQHF. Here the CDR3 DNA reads TGTGCCAGTAGATCTACAGGGCCCTATCAGCCCCAGCATTTT.